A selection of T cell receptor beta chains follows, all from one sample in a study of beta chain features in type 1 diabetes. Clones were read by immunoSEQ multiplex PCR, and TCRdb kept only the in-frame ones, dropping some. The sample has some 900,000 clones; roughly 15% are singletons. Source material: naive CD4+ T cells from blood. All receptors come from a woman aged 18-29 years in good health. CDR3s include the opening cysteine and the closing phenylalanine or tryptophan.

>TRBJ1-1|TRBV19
CASSIGWMVHPKGMNTEAFF
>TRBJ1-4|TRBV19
CASSISTGREKLFF
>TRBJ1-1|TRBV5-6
CASSLGQGASEAFF
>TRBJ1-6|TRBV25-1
CASSESQEPSSYNSPLHF
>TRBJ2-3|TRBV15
CATSGGLAGGKTSTDTQYF
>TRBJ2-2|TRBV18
CASSPLTGRYTGELFF
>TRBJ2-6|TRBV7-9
CASSFPTWTGISGANVLTF
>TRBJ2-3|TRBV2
CASTRGPWGEGDTQYF
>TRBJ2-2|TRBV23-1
CASSQSVTGELFF
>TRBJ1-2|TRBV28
CASSLLRSTYGYTF
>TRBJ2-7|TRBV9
CASSPRTGTGEQYF
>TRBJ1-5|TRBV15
CATSRARRGEGPQHF
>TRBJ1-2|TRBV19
CASNPGRTSYGYTF
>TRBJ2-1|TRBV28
CASKGDRGKRSSYNEQFF
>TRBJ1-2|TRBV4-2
CASSQVQFYGYTF
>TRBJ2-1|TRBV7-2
CASSPGGGSYNEQFF
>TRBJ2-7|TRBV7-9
CASSPGQGWYEQYF
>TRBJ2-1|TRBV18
CASSPPGLPGFGEQFF
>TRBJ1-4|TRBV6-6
CASSYFKQGPKLFF
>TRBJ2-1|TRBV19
CASSVGSAYYNEQFF
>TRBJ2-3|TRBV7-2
CASSLWDRGTDTQYF
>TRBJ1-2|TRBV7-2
CASSSGHINYGYTF
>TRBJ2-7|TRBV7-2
CASSPRYKRTGDGSYEQYF
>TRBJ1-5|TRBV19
CASSIQGGQPQHF
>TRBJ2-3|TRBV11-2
CASSLVSWGTDTQYF
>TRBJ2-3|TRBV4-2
CASSQDPPPSPDTQYF
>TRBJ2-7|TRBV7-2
CASSFVGTGGSEQYF
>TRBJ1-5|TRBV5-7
CASSLGGQFNQPQHF
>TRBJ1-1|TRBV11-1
CASSLALGGTAEAFF
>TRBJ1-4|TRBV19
CASTAGATNEKLFF
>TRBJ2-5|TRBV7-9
CASSFDRNPLTQYF
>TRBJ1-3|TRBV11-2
CASSLDRQSNSGNTIYF